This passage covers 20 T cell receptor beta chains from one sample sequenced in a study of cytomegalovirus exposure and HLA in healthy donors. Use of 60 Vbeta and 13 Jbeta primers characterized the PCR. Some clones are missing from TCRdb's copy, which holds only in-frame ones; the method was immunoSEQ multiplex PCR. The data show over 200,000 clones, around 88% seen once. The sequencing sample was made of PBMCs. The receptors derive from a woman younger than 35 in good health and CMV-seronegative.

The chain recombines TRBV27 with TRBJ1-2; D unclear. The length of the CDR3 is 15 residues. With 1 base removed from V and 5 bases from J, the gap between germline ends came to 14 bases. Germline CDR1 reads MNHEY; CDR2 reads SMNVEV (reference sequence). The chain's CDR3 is CASSLLREDRYGYTF. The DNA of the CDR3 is TGTGCCAGCAGTTTATTAAGGGAGGATCGGTATGGCTACACCTTC.

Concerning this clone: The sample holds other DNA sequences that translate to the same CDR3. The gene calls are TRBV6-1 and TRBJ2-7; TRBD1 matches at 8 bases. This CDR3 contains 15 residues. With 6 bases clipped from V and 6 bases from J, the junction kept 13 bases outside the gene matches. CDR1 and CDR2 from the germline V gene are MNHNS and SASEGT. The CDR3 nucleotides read TGTGCCAGCAGCTGGACAGGGCCTTATGACGGCGAGCAGTACTTC. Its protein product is CASSWTGPYDGEQYF.

In DNA form, the CDR3 reads TGTGCCTGGAGCGGGGGACAGGCAAATTCACCCCTCCACTTT. Amino acids: CAWSGGQANSPLHF. The genes are TRBV30 and TRBJ1-6, with 8 nucleotides matching TRBD1. J gave up 7 bases and V 3 bases, and 5 bases lay outside the gene matches. CDR1 is GTSNPN, CDR2 SVGIG, per germline (reference sequence). The CDR3 is 14 residues long.

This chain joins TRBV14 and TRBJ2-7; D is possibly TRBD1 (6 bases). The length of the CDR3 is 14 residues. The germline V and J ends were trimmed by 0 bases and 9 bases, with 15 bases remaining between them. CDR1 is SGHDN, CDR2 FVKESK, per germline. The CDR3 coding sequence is TGTGCCAGCAGCCAAGAGGGGTTAGGGGGAACGCAGTACTTC. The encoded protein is CASSQEGLGGTQYF. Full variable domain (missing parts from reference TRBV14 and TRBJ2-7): EAGVTQFPSHSVIEKGQTVTLRCDPISGHDNLYWYRRVMGKEIKFLLHFVKESKQDESGMPNNRFLAERTGGTYSTLKVQPAELEDSGVYFCASSQEGLGGTQYFGPGTRLTVT.

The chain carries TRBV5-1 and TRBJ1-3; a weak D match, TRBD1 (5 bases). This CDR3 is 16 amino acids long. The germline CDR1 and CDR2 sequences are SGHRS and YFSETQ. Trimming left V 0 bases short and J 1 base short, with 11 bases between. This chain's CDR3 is CASSLVGGGSGNTIYF. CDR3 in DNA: TGCGCCAGCAGCTTGGTGGGGGGTGGATCTGGAAACACCATATATTTT.

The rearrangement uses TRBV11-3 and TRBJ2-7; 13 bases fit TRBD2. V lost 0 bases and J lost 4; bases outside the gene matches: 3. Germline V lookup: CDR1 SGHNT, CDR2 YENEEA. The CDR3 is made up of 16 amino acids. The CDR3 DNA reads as TGTGCCAGCAGCTTAGATTCACTAGCGGGAGGGTACGAGCAGTACTTC. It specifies CASSLDSLAGGYEQYF.

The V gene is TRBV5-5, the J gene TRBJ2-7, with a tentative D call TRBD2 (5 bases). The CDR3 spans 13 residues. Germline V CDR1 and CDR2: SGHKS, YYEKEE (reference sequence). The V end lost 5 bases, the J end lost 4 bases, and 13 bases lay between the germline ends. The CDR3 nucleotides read TGTGCCAGCAGGAGACGTCTAGCTTACGAGCAGTACTTC. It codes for CASRRRLAYEQYF.

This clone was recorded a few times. The CDR3 loop reads CASSYSTQGRTEAFF. The DNA of the CDR3 is TGTGCCAGCAGTTACTCGACACAGGGCAGGACTGAAGCTTTCTTT. The gene calls are TRBV6-5 and TRBJ1-1, with D possibly matching TRBD1 (6 bases). This CDR3 spans 15 amino acids. Germline CDR1 is MNHEY and CDR2 is SVGAGI. V dropped 0 bases and J dropped 5 bases, with 13 bases sitting between them.

Here the CDR3 DNA reads TGCGCCAGCAGCCAAGGTGGGGCAGGGCGCTTCTCAGAGACCCAGTACTTC. It specifies CASSQGGAGRFSETQYF. The gene calls are TRBV4-1 and TRBJ2-5; D might be TRBD1 (5 bases). This CDR3 has 17 residues. Trimming left V 1 base short and J 4 bases short, with 19 bases between. Germline-derived CDR1 and CDR2 are MGHRA and YSYEKL.

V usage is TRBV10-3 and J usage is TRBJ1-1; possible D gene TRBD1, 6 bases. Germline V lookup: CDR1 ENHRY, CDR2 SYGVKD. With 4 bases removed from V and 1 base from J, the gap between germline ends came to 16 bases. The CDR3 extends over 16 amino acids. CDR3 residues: CAISGFWTDKNTEAFF. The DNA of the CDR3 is TGTGCCATCAGTGGATTTTGGACAGACAAGAACACTGAAGCTTTCTTT.

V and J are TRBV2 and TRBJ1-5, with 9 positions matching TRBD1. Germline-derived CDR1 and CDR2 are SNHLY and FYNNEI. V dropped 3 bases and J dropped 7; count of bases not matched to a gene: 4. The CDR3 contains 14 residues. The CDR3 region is CASSDWTGVQPQHF. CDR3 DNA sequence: TGTGCCAGCAGTGATTGGACAGGGGTGCAGCCCCAGCATTTT.

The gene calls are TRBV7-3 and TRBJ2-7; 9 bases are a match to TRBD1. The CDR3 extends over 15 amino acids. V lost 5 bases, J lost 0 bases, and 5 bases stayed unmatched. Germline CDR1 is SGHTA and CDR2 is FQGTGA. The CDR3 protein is CASSEGTGSSYEQYF. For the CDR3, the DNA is TGTGCCAGCAGCGAAGGGACAGGGAGCTCCTACGAGCAGTACTTC. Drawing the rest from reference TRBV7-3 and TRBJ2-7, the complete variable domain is GAGVSQTPSNKVTEKGKYVELRCDPISGHTALYWYRQSLGQGPEFLIYFQGTGAADDSGLPNDRFFAVRPEGSVSTLKIQRTERGDSAVYLCASSEGTGSSYEQYFGPGTRLTVT.

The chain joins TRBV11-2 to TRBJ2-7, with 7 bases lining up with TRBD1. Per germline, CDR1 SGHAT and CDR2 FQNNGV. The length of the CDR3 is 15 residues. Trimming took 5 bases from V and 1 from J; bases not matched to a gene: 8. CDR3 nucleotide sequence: TGTGCCAGCAGCCCCTGGACAGGACAGTCCTACGAGCAGTACTTC. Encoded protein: CASSPWTGQSYEQYF.

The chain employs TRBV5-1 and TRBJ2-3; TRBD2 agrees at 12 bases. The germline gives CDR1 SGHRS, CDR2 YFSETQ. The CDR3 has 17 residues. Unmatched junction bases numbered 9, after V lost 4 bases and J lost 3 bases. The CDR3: CASSATTTSGGTDTQYF. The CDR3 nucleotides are TGCGCCAGCAGCGCGACTACGACTAGCGGGGGAACAGATACGCAGTATTTT.

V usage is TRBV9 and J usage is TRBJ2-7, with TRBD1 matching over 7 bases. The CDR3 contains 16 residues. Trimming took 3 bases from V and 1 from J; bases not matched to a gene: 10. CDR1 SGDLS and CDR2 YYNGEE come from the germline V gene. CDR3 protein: CASSEGATTSSYEQYF. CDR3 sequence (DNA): TGTGCCAGCAGCGAGGGGGCCACGACAAGTTCCTACGAGCAGTACTTC.

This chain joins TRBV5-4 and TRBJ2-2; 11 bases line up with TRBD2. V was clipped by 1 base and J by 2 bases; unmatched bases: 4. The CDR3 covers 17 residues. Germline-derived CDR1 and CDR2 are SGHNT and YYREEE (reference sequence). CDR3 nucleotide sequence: TGTGCCAGCAGCTTGCCAACTAGCGGGAGTAACACCGGGGAGCTGTTTTTT. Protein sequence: CASSLPTSGSNTGELFF.

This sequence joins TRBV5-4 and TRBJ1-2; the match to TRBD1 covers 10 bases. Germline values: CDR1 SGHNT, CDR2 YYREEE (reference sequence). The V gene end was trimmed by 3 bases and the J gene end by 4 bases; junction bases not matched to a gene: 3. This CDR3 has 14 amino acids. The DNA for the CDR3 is TGTGCCAGCAGCTATGGGGACAGGGGCTATGGCTACACCTTC. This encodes CASSYGDRGYGYTF.

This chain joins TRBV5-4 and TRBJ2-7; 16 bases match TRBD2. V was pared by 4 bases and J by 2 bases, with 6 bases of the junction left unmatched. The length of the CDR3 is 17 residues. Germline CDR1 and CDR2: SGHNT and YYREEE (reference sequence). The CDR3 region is CASSTSGTSGRAYEQYF. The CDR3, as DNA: TGTGCCAGCAGCACCTCCGGGACTAGCGGGAGGGCCTACGAGCAGTACTTC.

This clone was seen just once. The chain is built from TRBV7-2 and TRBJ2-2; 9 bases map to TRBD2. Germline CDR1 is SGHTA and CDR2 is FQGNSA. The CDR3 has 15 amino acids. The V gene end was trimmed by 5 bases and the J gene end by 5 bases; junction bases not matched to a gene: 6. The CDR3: CASSNSGSGTGELFF. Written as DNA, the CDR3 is TGTGCCAGCAGCAATAGCGGGAGTGGGACCGGGGAGCTGTTTTTT. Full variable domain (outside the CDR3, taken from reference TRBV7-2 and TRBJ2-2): GAGVSQSPSNKVTEKGKDVELRCDPISGHTALYWYRQSLGQGLEFLIYFQGNSAPDKSGLPSDRFSAERTGGSVSTLTIQRTQQEDSAVYLCASSNSGSGTGELFFGEGSRLTVL.

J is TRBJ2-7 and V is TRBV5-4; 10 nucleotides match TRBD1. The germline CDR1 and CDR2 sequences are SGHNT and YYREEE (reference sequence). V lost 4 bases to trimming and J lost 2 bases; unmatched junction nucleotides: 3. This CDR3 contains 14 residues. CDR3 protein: CASSKGQGPYEQYF. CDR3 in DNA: TGTGCCAGCAGCAAGGGACAGGGGCCCTACGAGCAGTACTTC. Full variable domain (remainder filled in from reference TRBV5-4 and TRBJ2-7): ETGVTQSPTHLIKTRGQQVTLRCSSQSGHNTVSWYQQALGQGPQFIFQYYREEENGRGNFPPRFSGLQFPNYSSELNVNALELDDSALYLCASSKGQGPYEQYFGPGTRLTVT.